This T cell receptor beta chain was obtained from a study of cytomegalovirus exposure and HLA in healthy donors. Per the germline V gene, CDR1 is LNHDA and CDR2 is SQIVND (reference sequence). The CDR3 covers 13 residues. Trimming took off 6 bases at V and 1 base at J, with 9 bases between the two ends. Whole-study findings and limits: Further analysis, carried out later, found HLA-associated TCR beta chains more clonally expanded than equally common other chains.

PCR primers comprised 60 Vbeta and 13 Jbeta primers. Here immunoSEQ multiplex PCR was the method, and the copy in TCRdb shows in-frame clones only, minus some. Of roughly 160,000 clones listed, roughly 82% are singletons. In the case of this clone: Its antigen is unknown.

The sequencing sample was made of PBMCs. The sequence was collected from a man aged 50 to 59 in good health and CMV-seropositive. V and J are TRBV19 and TRBJ1-1, with D perhaps TRBD1 (5 bases). The DNA for the CDR3 is TGTGCCAGTAGACTTAGGGGGAACACTGAAGCTTTCTTT. This translates into CASRLRGNTEAFF.